The 7 T cell receptor beta chains in this list originate from one sample, sequenced in a study of human T cells and chemical hapten exposure. The total RNA was obtained from whole blood that was not fractionated. Unique molecular identifiers were attached to individual cDNA molecules during library preparation. TCRdb re-called the reads with MiXCR, one entry per CDR3 protein. This table has about 120,000 distinct CDR3 sequences, over 6.5% appearing once. Sequenced: whole blood. The origin of the receptors is a human donor in good health. Some clones in this sample may be carry-over from other donors' samples.

The chain joins TRBV4-1 to TRBJ2-2, with D possibly being TRBD1 (6 bases). Trimming took 2 bases from V and 0 from J, leaving 13 bases between them. The CDR3 totals 17 residues. From germline, CDR1 is MGHRA and CDR2 YSYEKL. This CDR3 reads CASSQPGHRANTGELFF. CDR3 sequence (DNA): TGCGCCAGCAGCCAACCGGGACACCGCGCGAACACCGGGGAGCTGTTTTTT.

A few counts support this clonotype. This chain joins TRBV14 and TRBJ2-7; 8 positions agree with TRBD1. The CDR3 spans 14 residues. Germline CDR1 and CDR2: SGHDN and FVKESK. After removal of 4 bases from V and 6 bases from J, the junction contained 8 bases not matched to a gene. The CDR3 bases are TGTGCCAGCAGCCTACTCACCGACAGGGGCGAGCAGTACTTC. Protein sequence: CASSLLTDRGEQYF. Complete variable domain (other parts from reference TRBV14 and TRBJ2-7): EAGVTQFPSHSVIEKGQTVTLRCDPISGHDNLYWYRRVMGKEIKFLLHFVKESKQDESGMPNNRFLAERTGGTYSTLKVQPAELEDSGVYFCASSLLTDRGEQYFGPGTRLTVT.

The table lists this clonotype with many counts. The chain combines TRBV18 with TRBJ1-1, with D hard to call. The CDR3 covers 14 residues. Trimming stripped 5 bases from V and 3 bases from J, with 13 bases between. Per the germline V gene, CDR1 is KGHSH and CDR2 is LQKENI. The CDR3 spells CASSTAVGHTEAFF. The CDR3 bases are TGTGCCAGCTCAACGGCCGTAGGGCACACTGAAGCTTTCTTT.

The chain couples TRBV15 to TRBJ2-3, with 14 bases aligning to TRBD2. V dropped 0 bases and J dropped 2; count of bases not matched to a gene: 4. The length of the CDR3 is 18 residues. Per the germline V gene, CDR1 is LNHNV and CDR2 is YYDKDF (reference sequence). CDR3 coding DNA: TGTGCCACCAGCAGAGAAGTGGGACTAGCGGGAGCCACAGATACGCAGTATTTT. Protein sequence: CATSREVGLAGATDTQYF. Full variable domain (remainder filled in from reference TRBV15 and TRBJ2-3): DAMVIQNPRYQVTQFGKPVTLSCSQTLNHNVMYWYQQKSSQAPKLLFHYYDKDFNNEADTPDNFQSRRPNTSFCFLDIRSPGLGDTAMYLCATSREVGLAGATDTQYFGPGTRLTVL.

The sample holds many counts of this clonotype. J is TRBJ1-1 and V is TRBV2, with D possibly being TRBD1 (6 bases). The CDR3 has 16 residues. V lost 6 bases to trimming and J lost 5 bases, with 22 bases between them. Germline CDR1 SNHLY, CDR2 FYNNEI. This chain's CDR3 is CASRMDRGRRGTEAFF. The CDR3 DNA reads TGTGCCAGCAGGATGGATCGGGGGCGCCGGGGGACTGAAGCTTTCTTT.

The chain employs TRBV9 and TRBJ2-3; a possible D gene is TRBD1 (5 bases). Trimming stripped 0 bases from V and 2 bases from J, with 10 bases between. The CDR3 extends over 15 amino acids. CDR1 and CDR2 from the germline V gene are SGDLS and YYNGEE. This chain's CDR3 is CASSVEGASTDTQYF. The CDR3, as DNA: TGTGCCAGCAGCGTAGAAGGGGCTTCCACAGATACGCAGTATTTT. Based on the CDR3 plus reference TRBV9 and TRBJ2-3, the full variable domain is DSGVTQTPKHLITATGQRVTLRCSPRSGDLSVYWYQQSLDQGLQFLIQYYNGEERAKGNILERFSAQQFPDLHSELNLSSLELGDSALYFCASSVEGASTDTQYFGPGTRLTVL.

This clonotype was counted ten times or more. CDR3 loop: CASSLGASNQPQHF. CDR3 coding DNA: TGTGCCAGCTCGTTGGGGGCGAGCAATCAGCCCCAGCATTTT. The rearrangement joins TRBV27 to TRBJ1-5; D possibly corresponds to TRBD1 (6 bases). Germline values: CDR1 MNHEY, CDR2 SMNVEV (reference sequence). The CDR3 runs to 14 residues. The V and J ends lost 8 bases and 1 base respectively, with 12 bases between them.